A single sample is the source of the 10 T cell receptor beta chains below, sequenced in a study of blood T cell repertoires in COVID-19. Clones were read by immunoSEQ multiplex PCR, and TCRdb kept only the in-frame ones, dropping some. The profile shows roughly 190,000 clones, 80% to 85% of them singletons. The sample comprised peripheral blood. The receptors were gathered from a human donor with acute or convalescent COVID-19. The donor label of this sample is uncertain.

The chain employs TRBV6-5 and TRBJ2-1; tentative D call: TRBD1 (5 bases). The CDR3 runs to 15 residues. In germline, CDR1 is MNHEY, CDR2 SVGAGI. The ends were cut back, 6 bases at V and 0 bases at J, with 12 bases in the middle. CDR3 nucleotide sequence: TGTGCCAGCAGGGCAGGGTGGAGCTCCTACAATGAGCAGTTCTTC. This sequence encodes CASRAGWSSYNEQFF.

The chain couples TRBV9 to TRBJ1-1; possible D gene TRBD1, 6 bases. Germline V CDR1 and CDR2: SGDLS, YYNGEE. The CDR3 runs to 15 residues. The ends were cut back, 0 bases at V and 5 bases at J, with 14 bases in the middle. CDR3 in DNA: TGTGCCAGCAGCGTAGAGCAGGGGAGACGAACTGAAGCTTTCTTT. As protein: CASSVEQGRRTEAFF. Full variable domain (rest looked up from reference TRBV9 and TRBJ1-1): DSGVTQTPKHLITATGQRVTLRCSPRSGDLSVYWYQQSLDQGLQFLIQYYNGEERAKGNILERFSAQQFPDLHSELNLSSLELGDSALYFCASSVEQGRRTEAFFGQGTRLTVV.

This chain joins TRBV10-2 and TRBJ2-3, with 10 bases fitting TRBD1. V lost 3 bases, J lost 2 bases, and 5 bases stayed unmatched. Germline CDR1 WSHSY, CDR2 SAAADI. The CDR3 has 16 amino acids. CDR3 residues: CASSDEGTGVTDTQYF. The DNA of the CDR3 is TGCGCCAGCAGTGACGAAGGGACAGGGGTCACAGATACGCAGTATTTT.

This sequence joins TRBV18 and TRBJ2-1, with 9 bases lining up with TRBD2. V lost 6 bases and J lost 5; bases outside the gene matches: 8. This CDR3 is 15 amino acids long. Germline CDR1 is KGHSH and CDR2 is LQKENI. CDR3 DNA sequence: TGTGCCAGCTCCCCCTCGCGGGAGGGCCACAATGAGCAGTTCTTC. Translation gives CASSPSREGHNEQFF.

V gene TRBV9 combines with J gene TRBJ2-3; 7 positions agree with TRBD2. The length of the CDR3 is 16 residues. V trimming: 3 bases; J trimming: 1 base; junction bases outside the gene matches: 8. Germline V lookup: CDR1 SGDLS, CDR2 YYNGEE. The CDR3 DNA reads TGTGCCAGCAGCGCCCGCGGGAGCGGGGGCACAGATACGCAGTATTTT. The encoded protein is CASSARGSGGTDTQYF. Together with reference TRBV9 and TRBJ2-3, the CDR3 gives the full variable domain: DSGVTQTPKHLITATGQRVTLRCSPRSGDLSVYWYQQSLDQGLQFLIQYYNGEERAKGNILERFSAQQFPDLHSELNLSSLELGDSALYFCASSARGSGGTDTQYFGPGTRLTVL.

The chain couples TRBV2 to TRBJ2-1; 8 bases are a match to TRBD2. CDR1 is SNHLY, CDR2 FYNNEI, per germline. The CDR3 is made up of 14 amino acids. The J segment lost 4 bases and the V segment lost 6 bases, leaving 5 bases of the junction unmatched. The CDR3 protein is CASSGTRGYNEQFF. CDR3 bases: TGTGCCAGCAGCGGGACTAGGGGATACAATGAGCAGTTCTTC.

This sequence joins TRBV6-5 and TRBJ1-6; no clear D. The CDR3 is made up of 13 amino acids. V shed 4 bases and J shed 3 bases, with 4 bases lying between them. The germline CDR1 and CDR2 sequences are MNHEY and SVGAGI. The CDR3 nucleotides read TGTGCCAGCAGTTCGGGCTATAATTCACCCCTCCACTTT. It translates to CASSSGYNSPLHF.

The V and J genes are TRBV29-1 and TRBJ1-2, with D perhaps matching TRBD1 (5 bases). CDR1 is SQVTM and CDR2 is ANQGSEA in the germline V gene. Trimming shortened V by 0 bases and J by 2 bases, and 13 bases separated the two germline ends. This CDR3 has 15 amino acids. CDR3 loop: CSVEDRGGTNYGYTF. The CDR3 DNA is TGCAGCGTTGAAGATCGGGGAGGGACCAACTATGGCTACACCTTC.

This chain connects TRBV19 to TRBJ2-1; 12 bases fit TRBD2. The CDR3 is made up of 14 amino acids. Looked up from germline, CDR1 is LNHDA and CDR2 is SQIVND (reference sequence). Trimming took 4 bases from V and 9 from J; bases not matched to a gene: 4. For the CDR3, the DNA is TGTGCCAGTAGTACTAGCGGGGGGGGTTTTGAGCAGTTCTTC. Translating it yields CASSTSGGGFEQFF.

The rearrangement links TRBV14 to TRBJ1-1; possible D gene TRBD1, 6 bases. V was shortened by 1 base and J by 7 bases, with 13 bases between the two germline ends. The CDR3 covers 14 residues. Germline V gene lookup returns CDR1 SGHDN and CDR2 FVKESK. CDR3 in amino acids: CASSQVEQGLEAFF. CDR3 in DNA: TGTGCCAGCAGCCAAGTGGAGCAGGGGCTTGAAGCTTTCTTT.